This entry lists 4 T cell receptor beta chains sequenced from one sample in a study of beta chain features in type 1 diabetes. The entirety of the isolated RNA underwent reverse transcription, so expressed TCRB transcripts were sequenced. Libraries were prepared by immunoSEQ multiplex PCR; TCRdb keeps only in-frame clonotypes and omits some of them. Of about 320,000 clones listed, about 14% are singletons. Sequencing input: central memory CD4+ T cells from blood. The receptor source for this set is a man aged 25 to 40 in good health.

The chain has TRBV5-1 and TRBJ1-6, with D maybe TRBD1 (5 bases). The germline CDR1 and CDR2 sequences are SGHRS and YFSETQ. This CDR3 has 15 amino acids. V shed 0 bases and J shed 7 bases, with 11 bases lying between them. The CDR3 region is CASSLELGGNSPLHF. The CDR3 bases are TGCGCCAGCAGCTTGGAGTTGGGGGGGAATTCACCCCTCCACTTT. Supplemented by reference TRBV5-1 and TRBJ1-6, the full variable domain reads KAGVTQTPRYLIKTRGQQVTLSCSPISGHRSVSWYQQTPGQGLQFLFEYFSETQRNKGNFPGRFSGRQFSNSRSEMNVSTLELGDSALYLCASSLELGGNSPLHFGNGTRLTVT.

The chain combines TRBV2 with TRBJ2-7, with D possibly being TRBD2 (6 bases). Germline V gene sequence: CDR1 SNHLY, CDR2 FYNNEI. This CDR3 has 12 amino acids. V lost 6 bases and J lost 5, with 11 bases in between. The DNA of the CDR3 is TGTGCCAGCAGATGGGACTCAGACGAGCAGTACTTC. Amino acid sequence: CASRWDSDEQYF.

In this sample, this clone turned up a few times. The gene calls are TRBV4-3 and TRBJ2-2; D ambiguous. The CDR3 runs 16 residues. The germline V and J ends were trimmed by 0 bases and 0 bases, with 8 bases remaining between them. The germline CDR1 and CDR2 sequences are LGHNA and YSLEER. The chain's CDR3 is CASSQEWGSNTGELFF. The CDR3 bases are TGCGCCAGCAGCCAAGAATGGGGATCGAACACCGGGGAGCTGTTTTTT.

In nucleotides, the CDR3 is TGTGCCAGCAGCGAACTCCCCACAGATACGCAGTATTTT. This codes for CASSELPTDTQYF. V gene TRBV7-2 combines with J gene TRBJ2-3; D is ambiguous. Germline loops: CDR1 SGHTA, CDR2 FQGNSA. The CDR3 has 13 amino acids. The V and J ends lost 5 bases and 2 bases respectively, with 8 bases between them. Drawing the rest from reference TRBV7-2 and TRBJ2-3, the complete variable domain is GAGVSQSPSNKVTEKGKDVELRCDPISGHTALYWYRQSLGQGLEFLIYFQGNSAPDKSGLPSDRFSAERTGGSVSTLTIQRTQQEDSAVYLCASSELPTDTQYFGPGTRLTVL.